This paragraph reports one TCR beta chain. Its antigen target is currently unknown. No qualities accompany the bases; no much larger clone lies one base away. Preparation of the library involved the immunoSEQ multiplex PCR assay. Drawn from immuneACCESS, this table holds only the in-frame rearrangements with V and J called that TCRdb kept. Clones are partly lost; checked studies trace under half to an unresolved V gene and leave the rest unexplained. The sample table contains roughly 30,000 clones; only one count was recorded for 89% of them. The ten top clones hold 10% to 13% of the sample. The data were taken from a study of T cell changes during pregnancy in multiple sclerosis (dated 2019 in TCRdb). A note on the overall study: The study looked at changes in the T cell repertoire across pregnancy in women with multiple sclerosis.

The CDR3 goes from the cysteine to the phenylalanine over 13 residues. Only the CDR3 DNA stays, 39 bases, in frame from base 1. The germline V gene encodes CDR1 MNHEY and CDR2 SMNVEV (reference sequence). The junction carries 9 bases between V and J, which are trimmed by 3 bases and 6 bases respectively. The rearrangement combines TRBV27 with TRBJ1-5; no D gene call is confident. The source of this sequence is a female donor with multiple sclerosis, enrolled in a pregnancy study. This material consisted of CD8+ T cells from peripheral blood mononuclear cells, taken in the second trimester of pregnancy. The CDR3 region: CASSFSSSQPQHF. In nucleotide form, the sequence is TGTGCCAGCAGTTTTTCGTCTAGTCAGCCCCAGCATTTT.